The next 27 T cell receptor beta chains were all read from a single sample in a study of cytomegalovirus exposure and HLA in healthy donors. The primer mix had 60 Vbeta and 13 Jbeta primers. The repertoire was sequenced with immunoSEQ multiplex PCR; TCRdb's copy has only in-frame clones and lacks some. The data show around 150,000 clones, about 70% seen once. Sequencing used PBMCs. Receptors were obtained from a man aged 35-49 years in good health and CMV-seronegative.

The chain employs TRBV6-1 and TRBJ1-1, with D unresolved. The CDR3 loop spans 15 amino acids. Germline lookup yields CDR1 MNHNS and CDR2 SASEGT. V lost 5 bases and J 1 base, leaving 14 bases between the germline ends. CDR3 nucleotides: TGTGCCAGCAGTTGGGGAGGGAAGAGGAACACTGAAGCTTTCTTT. Its protein product is CASSWGGKRNTEAFF.

The V and J genes are TRBV7-2 and TRBJ2-1; the D is unclear. The V gene lost 5 bases and the J gene lost 2 bases, with 10 bases spanning the gap. The CDR3 has 14 residues. The germline V gene has CDR1 SGHTA and CDR2 FQGNSA. DNA for the CDR3: TGTGCCAGCAGCGACCGACAACCCTACAATGAGCAGTTCTTC. Translation: CASSDRQPYNEQFF.

The J gene is TRBJ2-1, the V gene TRBV9, with TRBD2 matching over 10 bases. J was trimmed by 6 bases and V by 3 bases; bases with no gene match: 6. The CDR3 runs to 15 residues. Germline V gene data show CDR1 as SGDLS and CDR2 as YYNGEE. CDR3 residues: CASSESGGARNEQFF. The CDR3 region has the DNA TGTGCCAGCAGCGAGAGCGGGGGGGCCCGCAATGAGCAGTTCTTC.

This chain links TRBV6-1 with TRBJ2-7; 7 positions agree with TRBD2. This CDR3 contains 13 residues. V lost 4 bases, J lost 3 bases, and 3 bases stayed unmatched. CDR1 and CDR2 from the germline V gene are MNHNS and SASEGT. This chain's CDR3 is CASSVGTNYEQYF. As DNA, the CDR3 is TGTGCCAGCAGTGTCGGGACTAACTACGAGCAGTACTTC.

V is TRBV6-6 and J is TRBJ2-4, with D possibly being TRBD2 (6 bases). Germline V gene sequence: CDR1 MNHNY, CDR2 SVGAGI (reference sequence). V shed 6 bases and J shed 6 bases, with 18 bases lying between them. This CDR3 is built from 15 residues. The CDR3 reads CASSDLGGVANIQYF. CDR3 DNA: TGTGCCAGCAGCGACTTAGGCGGGGTAGCAAACATTCAGTACTTC.

This chain joins TRBV4-1 and TRBJ1-2; 9 bases align to TRBD1. This CDR3 is 21 amino acids long. Trimming took 0 bases from V and 0 from J; bases not matched to a gene: 17. Germline lookup yields CDR1 MGHRA and CDR2 YSYEKL. The CDR3 coding sequence is TGCGCCAGCAGCCAAGAGTCCTACAGGGGGCGACTAACAAGCTCTAACTATGGCTACACCTTC. It is translated as CASSQESYRGRLTSSNYGYTF.

This chain joins TRBV23-1 and TRBJ2-3; the D is unclear. TRBV23-1 is an open reading frame, and its role is uncertain. Trimming took off 0 bases at V and 1 base at J, with 11 bases between the two ends. The CDR3 covers 16 residues. CDR3 protein: CASSQSFDTRTDTQYF. The CDR3 coding sequence is TGCGCCAGCAGTCAATCATTTGACACACGCACAGATACGCAGTATTTT.

The chain employs TRBV30 and TRBJ2-5, with D maybe TRBD2 (5 bases). The germline gives CDR1 GTSNPN, CDR2 SVGIG (reference sequence). The germline V and J ends were trimmed by 4 bases and 1 base, with 13 bases remaining between them. CDR3 length equals 14 residues. The CDR3 DNA sequence: TGTGCCTGGAACCCTCCGGGAAGCCAAGAGACCCAGTACTTC. It codes for CAWNPPGSQETQYF.

J is TRBJ2-7 and V is TRBV10-1, with D tentatively TRBD1 (5 bases). Germline V gene data show CDR1 as WNHNN and CDR2 as SYGVQD (reference sequence). The V end was cut by 5 bases, the J end by 0 bases, with 11 bases between. CDR3 length: 14 amino acids. The CDR3 DNA reads TGCGCCAGCAGTAATAGACAGACCTCCTACGAGCAGTACTTC. Translating gives CASSNRQTSYEQYF.

In its sample, this clone was seen a few times. This sequence joins TRBV6-5 and TRBJ2-3; D might be TRBD2 (5 bases). Germline V gene lookup returns CDR1 MNHEY and CDR2 SVGAGI. V shed 4 bases and J shed 6 bases, with 11 bases lying between them. The CDR3 runs 13 residues. CDR3 sequence: CASSSTIADTQYF. CDR3 bases: TGTGCCAGCAGTTCAACTATAGCGGATACGCAGTATTTT.

V usage is TRBV7-2 and J usage is TRBJ1-2; D unresolved. The CDR3 is 15 residues long. Trimming took 1 base from V and 2 from J, leaving 11 bases between them. Looked up from germline, CDR1 is SGHTA and CDR2 is FQGNSA. The CDR3: CASSLVATINYGYTF. The CDR3 DNA is TGTGCCAGCAGCTTAGTTGCTACGATCAACTATGGCTACACCTTC.

This clone was observed once. The V and J genes are TRBV27 and TRBJ2-1, with 11 bases identical to TRBD2. V dropped 8 bases and J dropped 5; count of bases not matched to a gene: 8. CDR1 is MNHEY and CDR2 is SMNVEV in the germline V gene (reference sequence). The length of the CDR3 is 15 residues. The CDR3: CASVGLAGRDNEQFF. The CDR3 DNA reads as TGTGCCAGCGTCGGACTAGCGGGTAGAGACAATGAGCAGTTCTTC.

CDR3 region: CAWGRRGRDGELFF. Written as DNA, the CDR3 is TGTGCCTGGGGACGGAGGGGGAGGGACGGGGAGCTGTTTTTT. The genes are TRBV30 and TRBJ2-2, with a tentative D call TRBD2 (7 bases). Germline values: CDR1 GTSNPN, CDR2 SVGIG (reference sequence). Trimming took off 5 bases at V and 7 bases at J, with 17 bases between the two ends. The CDR3 totals 14 residues.

This clone was seen just once. V and J are TRBV29-1 and TRBJ2-1; 8 nucleotides agree with TRBD2. The CDR3 has 14 residues. The V gene's germline CDR1 is SQVTM and CDR2 ANQGSEA. Trimming cost V 8 bases and J 4 bases; bases outside gene matches: 10. In DNA form, the CDR3 reads TGCAGCTCCGAGCCCGGACTAGCTTACAATGAGCAGTTCTTC. It codes for CSSEPGLAYNEQFF.

This chain connects TRBV30 to TRBJ1-2; a possible D gene is TRBD1 (5 bases). CDR3 length: 14 amino acids. The ends were cut back, 3 bases at V and 0 bases at J, with 11 bases in the middle. The germline V gene encodes CDR1 GTSNPN and CDR2 SVGIG (reference sequence). The CDR3 sequence: CAWSRGGSNYGYTF. In nucleotides, the CDR3 is TGTGCCTGGAGCCGGGGGGGATCTAACTATGGCTACACCTTC.

The chain couples TRBV28 to TRBJ2-5, with TRBD2 identical over 11 bases. V was clipped by 5 bases and J by 7 bases; unmatched bases: 15. The CDR3 contains 17 residues. CDR1 is MDHEN and CDR2 is SYDVKM in the germline V gene. CDR3: CASSPGLAEGPFGTQYF. The CDR3 DNA reads TGTGCCAGCAGTCCGGGACTAGCGGAGGGCCCCTTCGGGACCCAGTACTTC.

This clone was seen only a few times. DNA for the CDR3: TGTGCCAGCAACTTGGGACTCAGGAGCTCCTACGAGCAGTACTTC. This encodes CASNLGLRSSYEQYF. J is TRBJ2-7 and V is TRBV6-1; perhaps TRBD2 as D (6 bases). V lost 7 bases to trimming and J lost 0 bases, with 16 bases between them. The CDR3 consists of 15 residues. Germline CDR1 MNHNS, CDR2 SASEGT.

The gene calls are TRBV19 and TRBJ2-1; TRBD1 matches 10 bases. The CDR3 is 15 residues long. CDR1 is LNHDA and CDR2 is SQIVND in the germline V gene (reference sequence). V shed 2 bases, J shed 6 bases, and the junction held 4 bases outside the gene matches. The CDR3 sequence: CASSIRQGAGNEQFF. The CDR3 DNA follows: TGTGCCAGTAGTATAAGACAGGGGGCTGGCAATGAGCAGTTCTTC.

The rearrangement joins TRBV30 to TRBJ1-3; D gene unclear. V was trimmed by 5 bases and J by 4 bases, leaving 6 bases between them. This CDR3 contains 11 residues. CDR1 is GTSNPN and CDR2 is SVGIG in the germline V gene (reference sequence). The CDR3 DNA follows: TGTGCCTGGGCGGCCGGAAACACCATATATTTT. It encodes CAWAAGNTIYF. Together with reference TRBV30 and TRBJ1-3, the CDR3 gives the full variable domain: SQTIHQWPATLVQPVGSPLSLECTVEGTSNPNLYWYRQAAGRGLQLLFYSVGIGQISSEVPQNLSASRPQDRQFILSSKKLLLSDSGFYLCAWAAGNTIYFGEGSWLTVV.

The chain joins TRBV5-6 to TRBJ2-7; maybe TRBD1 (6 bases). CDR1 and CDR2 (germline): SGHDT, YYEEEE. The CDR3 is 15 residues long. The germline V and J ends were trimmed by 2 bases and 5 bases, with 17 bases remaining between them. Written as DNA, the CDR3 is TGTGCCAGCAGCTTTTGGACAGTGATACCTAACGAGCAGTACTTC. It encodes CASSFWTVIPNEQYF.

The gene calls are TRBV6-5 and TRBJ2-7, with TRBD2 matching over 8 bases. In germline, CDR1 is MNHEY, CDR2 SVGAGI. The CDR3 is made up of 16 amino acids. The V segment lost 0 bases and the J segment 2 bases; nucleotides outside the gene matches: 6. CDR3 DNA sequence: TGTGCCAGCAGTTACTCGGGAAATAGCGGGGCCTACGAGCAGTACTTC. It yields the protein CASSYSGNSGAYEQYF.

The chain links TRBV14 to TRBJ1-2; unclear D gene. Between the trimmed V and J ends, which lost 0 bases and 4 bases, there was a span of 18 bases. The CDR3 spans 17 residues. Germline assignment: CDR1 SGHDN and CDR2 FVKESK. CDR3 region: CASSQEASNYWVYGYTF. The CDR3 region has the DNA TGTGCCAGCAGCCAAGAAGCCTCGAACTATTGGGTCTATGGCTACACCTTC.

This clone is termed medium-sized (0.01 to 0.1%). The gene calls are TRBV28 and TRBJ2-1, with 11 bases that match TRBD2. CDR3 size: 13 residues. After removal of 4 bases from V and 9 bases from J, the junction contained 2 bases not matched to a gene. Germline CDR1 MDHEN, CDR2 SYDVKM. CDR3 loop: CASSWGTSGEQFF. The CDR3 DNA follows: TGTGCCAGCAGTTGGGGGACTAGCGGTGAGCAGTTCTTC.

The chain uses TRBV30 and TRBJ1-1; 9 bases are a match to TRBD1. The germline gives CDR1 GTSNPN, CDR2 SVGIG (reference sequence). V was pared by 3 bases and J by 9 bases, with 5 bases of the junction left unmatched. The CDR3 contains 12 residues. In DNA, the CDR3 is TGTGCCTGGAGCATTTACAGGGGGCAAGCTTTCTTT. As protein: CAWSIYRGQAFF.

V gene TRBV5-8 combines with J gene TRBJ1-2; D remains ambiguous. The CDR3 is made up of 17 amino acids. Trimming pared 1 base from V and 4 bases from J, leaving 20 bases between. Germline V gene data show CDR1 as SGHTS and CDR2 as YDEGEE. CDR3 DNA: TGTGCCAGCAGCTTGCATATCAACAGTGGGGAGGCCTATGGCTACACCTTC. Encoded protein: CASSLHINSGEAYGYTF.

The V call is TRBV4-1, the J call TRBJ1-2; possibly TRBD1 for D (6 bases). The ends were cut back, 2 bases at V and 0 bases at J, with 10 bases in the middle. Germline V CDR1 and CDR2: MGHRA, YSYEKL. The CDR3 is made up of 15 amino acids. CDR3 nucleotides: TGCGCCAGCAGCCAACCTGACAGGACTAACTATGGCTACACCTTC. Amino acids: CASSQPDRTNYGYTF.

This clone was detected a few times. The genes are TRBV5-1 and TRBJ2-1; D is perhaps TRBD2 (6 bases). Per the germline V gene, CDR1 is SGHRS and CDR2 is YFSETQ. V was clipped by 5 bases and J by 6 bases, with 18 bases between them. The CDR3 has 15 residues. DNA for the CDR3: TGCGCCAGCAGGCGCGGATGGGGGGAACTCAATGAGCAGTTCTTC. Its translation is CASRRGWGELNEQFF.